The 12 T cell receptor beta chains given below trace back to one sample, sequenced in a study of shared clonotypes between healthy human individuals. Measured with immunoSEQ multiplex PCR; TCRdb has only the in-frame clones, and not every one. The sample shows approximately 460,000 clones, 75% to 80% of them seen only once. Material for sequencing was PBMCs. The receptors were sampled from a woman aged 35 to 49 in good health. Some clones in this sample may be carry-over from other donors' samples.

This clone has just a few counts. The chain joins TRBV27 to TRBJ2-3; 7 bases line up with TRBD1. With 7 bases clipped from V and 0 bases from J, the junction kept 7 bases outside the gene matches. Germline V gene lookup returns CDR1 MNHEY and CDR2 SMNVEV (reference sequence). CDR3 length equals 15 residues. For the CDR3, the DNA is TGTGCCAGCAAACAGGGGCCTCGGAGCACAGATACGCAGTATTTT. Its protein is CASKQGPRSTDTQYF.

This clone was counted only a few times. The conserved phenylalanine or tryptophan normally closing the CDR3 is absent here, so this likely arose from a read error. The chain uses TRBV28 and TRBJ1-1; D gene ambiguous. CDR3 length: 13 residues. CDR1 is MDHEN, CDR2 SYDVKM, per germline. V dropped 6 bases and J dropped 4 bases, with 12 bases sitting between them. CDR3 DNA sequence: TGTGCCAGCAGCAGTCTGGAGGGCACTGAAGCTTTCCTT. It encodes CASSSLEGTEAFL.

The V gene is TRBV7-2, the J gene TRBJ1-4; 7 bases line up with TRBD1. V gave up 1 base and J gave up 5 bases; unmatched junction bases: 7. The CDR3 is 16 amino acids. The germline CDR1 and CDR2 sequences are SGHTA and FQGNSA. In nucleotides, the CDR3 is TGTGCCAGCAGCTTAGGAGGGACAGAGGGAAATGAAAAACTGTTTTTT. It encodes CASSLGGTEGNEKLFF.

This clone was detected a few times. A far larger clone is one base from this, pointing to a likely read error. Other DNA variants within this sample encode the same CDR3. V and J are TRBV4-2 and TRBJ2-7; no clear D. CDR3 length equals 16 residues. Germline CDR1 and CDR2: LGHNA and YNFKEQ. Between the trimmed V and J ends, which lost 0 bases and 0 bases, there was a span of 12 bases. CDR3 in amino acids: CASSQDRGAPSYEQYF. As DNA, the CDR3 is TGTGCCAGCAGCCAAGACCGAGGAGCGCCCTCCTACGAGCAGTACTTC.

On this clone itself: This specimen includes other DNA sequences encoding the same CDR3. The chain recombines TRBV6-1 with TRBJ1-2; D is unresolved. The CDR3 is 13 amino acids. Germline V gene sequence: CDR1 MNHNS, CDR2 SASEGT. V lost 3 bases and J 4 bases, leaving 9 bases between the germline ends. CDR3 in amino acids: CASSDGGFYGYTF. The CDR3 DNA reads as TGTGCCAGCAGTGATGGCGGATTCTATGGCTACACCTTC.

Note on this clone: The limits of the CDR3 on the DNA are not certain, so only TCRdb's listed CDR3 is given. The CDR3 loop reads CASSAALPYEQYF. The chain links TRBV28 to TRBJ2-7; the table's D gene call, TRBD2, was not cross checked with the DNA. Germline-derived CDR1 and CDR2 are MDHEN and SYDVKM. The CDR3 extends over 13 residues, inclusive of both ends.

The V call is TRBV23-1, the J call TRBJ1-4; D ambiguous. TRBV23-1 is recorded as an ORF, its role being uncertain. This CDR3 comprises 15 residues. Deletions cut 8 bases from V and 4 bases from J, with 17 bases between. The CDR3 DNA sequence: TGCGCCAGCCAGTCAGAAGGCAGACATAATGAAAAACTGTTTTTT. Translated: CASQSEGRHNEKLFF.

This clone was found many times. This chain connects TRBV29-1 to TRBJ2-5; possibly TRBD2 for D (5 bases). The CDR3 runs 14 residues. Germline CDR1 SQVTM, CDR2 ANQGSEA. The V end lost 2 bases, the J end lost 4 bases, and 14 bases lay between the germline ends. DNA for the CDR3: TGCAGCGTTGAATGGCCTAGCAGGACAGAGACCCAGTACTTC. Translating gives CSVEWPSRTETQYF.

The chain links TRBV29-1 to TRBJ2-3; D is uncertain. This CDR3 contains 15 residues. CDR1 and CDR2 from the germline V gene are SQVTM and ANQGSEA. Trimming removed 3 bases at V and 3 bases at J, with 16 bases between. The CDR3 nucleotides are TGCAGCGTTGATATAAGGGATCAAGGGACAGATACGCAGTATTTT. Translated: CSVDIRDQGTDTQYF.

As for this clone: A read error is possible here, since a much larger clone lies one base away. The rearrangement links TRBV2 to TRBJ2-7; 7 bases are shared with TRBD1. V dropped 6 bases and J dropped 6; count of bases not matched to a gene: 5. The CDR3 has 12 residues. From germline, CDR1 is SNHLY and CDR2 FYNNEI. In nucleotides, the CDR3 is TGTGCCAGCAGCTACAGGGGTCCCGAGCAGTACTTC. As protein: CASSYRGPEQYF. The full variable domain, its missing parts supplied by reference TRBV2 and TRBJ2-7, is EPEVTQTPSHQVTQMGQEVILRCVPISNHLYFYWYRQILGQKVEFLVSFYNNEISEKSEIFDDQFSVERPDGSNFTLKIRSTKLEDSAMYFCASSYRGPEQYFGPGTRLTVT.

On this clone: Given a much more abundant clone one base away, this may be a read error. The chain combines TRBV11-2 with TRBJ2-3; TRBD2 might be the D (6 bases). CDR3 size: 16 residues. Germline CDR1 is SGHAT and CDR2 is FQNNGV. The CDR3 DNA sequence: TGTGCCAGCAGCTTAGATCTAGGCGGGGCCACAGGTACGCAGTATTTT. It specifies CASSLDLGGATGTQYF.

This clone appeared once. The chain links TRBV12-5 to TRBJ2-2; unclear D gene. Germline assignment: CDR1 LGHNT and CDR2 FRNRAP. CDR3 size: 14 residues. Trimming took off 3 bases at V and 6 bases at J, with 11 bases between the two ends. CDR3 DNA: TGTGCTAGTGGTTTACTCCTCTTCGCCGGGGAGCTGTTTTTT. This codes for CASGLLLFAGELFF.